This T cell receptor beta chain was captured by sequencing in a study of identical twins. Findings and caveats of the study: Researchers caution that invariant MAIT and iNKT cells could partly confound zero-insertion analyses.

Looked up from germline, CDR1 is KGHSH and CDR2 is LQKENI. Trimming removed 3 bases from V and 2 bases from J; junction bases left unmatched: 7. The CDR3 has 15 amino acids. Of note for this clonotype: What it recognizes is unknown.

Healthy Caucasians provided all donations. Template switching, a step in the protocol, added a universal primer site, and cDNA carried unique molecular identifiers. From the 5' RACE reads, TCRdb called clonotypes with MiXCR, one entry per CDR3 protein. Counted here are about 530,000 distinct CDR3 sequences, roughly 15% occurring once; the ten biggest clones make up about 0.4%. The same data also went into a second study, on yellow fever vaccine responses in identical twins.

The sequencing sample was made of CD4+ T cells sorted from blood. This sequence originates from a woman younger than 35 in good health. The gene calls are TRBV18 and TRBJ2-7, with 7 bases matching TRBD1. CDR3 in DNA: TGTGCCAGCTCACCCTTCCGGGACAGAGCCTACGAGCAGTACTTC. Translating it yields CASSPFRDRAYEQYF.